This T cell receptor beta chain appears in the sequencing data of a study of PD-1 blockade in classical Hodgkin lymphoma. Germline CDR1 MDHEN, CDR2 SYDVKM. The CDR3 has 16 residues. The ends lost 6 bases at V and 1 base at J; junction bases unmatched: 10. With no exception, relapse followed autologous stem cell transplantation in all patients, and brentuximab vedotin exposure varied. The method was immunoSEQ multiplex PCR; TCRdb's version includes in-frame clones alone and lacks a portion of them. The sample lists some 96,000 clones; 80% to 95% were seen once. The chain couples TRBV28 to TRBJ1-1; 8 nucleotides line up with TRBD1. This sample comprised peripheral blood mononuclear cells (PBMCs), obtained at baseline. The sequence was obtained from a human donor with classical Hodgkin lymphoma. The CDR3 loop is CASSRGDGTGNTEAFF. The CDR3 DNA sequence: TGTGCCAGCAGCCGCGGGGATGGGACAGGGAACACTGAAGCTTTCTTT. The full variable domain, with the rest looked up from reference TRBV28 and TRBJ1-1, is DVKVTQSSRYLVKRTGEKVFLECVQDMDHENMFWYRQDPGLGLRLIYFSYDVKMKEKGDIPEGYSVSREKKERFSLILESASTNQTSMYLCASSRGDGTGNTEAFFGQGTRLTVV.